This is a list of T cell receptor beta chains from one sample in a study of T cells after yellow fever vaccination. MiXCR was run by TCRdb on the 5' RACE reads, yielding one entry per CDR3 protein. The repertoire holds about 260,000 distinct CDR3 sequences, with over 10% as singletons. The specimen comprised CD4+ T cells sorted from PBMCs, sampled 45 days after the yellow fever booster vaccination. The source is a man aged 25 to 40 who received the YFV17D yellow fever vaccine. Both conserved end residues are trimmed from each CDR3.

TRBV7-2	ASTQGQRVAETQY
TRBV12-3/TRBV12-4	ASSFQGTYEQY
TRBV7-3	ASRAGQAYNEQF
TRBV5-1	ASSLSPGVAEAF
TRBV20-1	SARAGGSPLH
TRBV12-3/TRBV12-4	ASSFDRPRNNSPLH
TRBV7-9	ASSPTSGRSLGTQY
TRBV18	ASSPGLAGLETQY
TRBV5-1	ASSHSSGSHEQY
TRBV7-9	ASSFSSSNTEAF
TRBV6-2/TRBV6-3	ASSRDSAGANVLT
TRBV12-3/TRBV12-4	ASSLERQNTEAF
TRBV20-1	SARGSGQGEETQY
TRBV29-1	SVVIREGPLDTQY
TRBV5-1	ASSRGLAGSSSYEQY
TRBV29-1	SVGVFSGSTDTQY
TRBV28	ASSRPGNTEAF
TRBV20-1	SATSPNLGGEQF
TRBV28	ASRPQTGISGANVLT
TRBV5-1	ASSYGTYFDYDNEQF
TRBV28	ASNPGGLAGTGELF
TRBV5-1	ASSLAQRAYNEQF
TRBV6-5	ASSSQLGPPYEQY
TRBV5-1	ASSLDVAAGYEQY
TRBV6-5	ASSSATGSETQY
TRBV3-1	ASSDLQGAYEQY
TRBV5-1	ASSSTAVGETQY
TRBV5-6	ASSFGSSQETQY
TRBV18	ASSGPPSTYEQY
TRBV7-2	ASRREVGEQF
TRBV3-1	ASSRESSGANVLT
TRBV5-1	ASSLVAGGPPGANVLT
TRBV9	ASSPSTGLNTGELF
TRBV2	ASSEAVVFYEQY
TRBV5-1	ASTPDSNYGYT
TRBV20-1	SARSPAQETQY
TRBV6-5	ASSYAGAKEKLF
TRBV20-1	SAGGQNKNIQY
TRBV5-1	ASSRGGENIQY
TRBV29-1	SVETPTYNEQF
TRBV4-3	ASSLLGGGASSYNEQF
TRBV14	ASSHEIGTVAFSYEQY
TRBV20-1	SASTREHGYT
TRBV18	ASSPVGTGAAGEQY
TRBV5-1	ASSLDQGGTEAF
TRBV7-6	ASSLGSAVSYEQY
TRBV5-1	ASSAGESAEQF
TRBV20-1	SARVTGTGFSDTQY
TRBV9	ASSAGGGPMNTGELF
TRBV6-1	ASSMGWGAYEQY
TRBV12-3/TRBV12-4	ASIRTGLGELF
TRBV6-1	ASDRTRPSNQPQH
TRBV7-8	ASSLGVWEQF
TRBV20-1	SATDRGLGNEQF
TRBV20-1	SARVGGSRETQY
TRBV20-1	SAAGPPSTGELF
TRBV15	ATSREWRGSSYNEQF
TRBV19	ASSIGLAGPAEQF
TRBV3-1	ASSLQGQGVGVGKLF
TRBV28	ASTAGLTPEQY